These T cell receptor beta chains were read from a single sample in a study of CXCR3-negative and CXCR3-positive naive CD8 T cells. TCRdb reanalyzed the 5' RACE reads and collapses them to one entry per CDR3 protein, without DNA. Recorded for this sample: about 89,000 distinct CDR3 sequences. The source material was naive CXCR3+ CD8+ T cells from blood. These receptors were taken from a human donor in good health. Some clones in this sample may be carry-over from other donors' samples. Each CDR3 is given with its conserved first and last residue.

TRBJ1-1	TRBV4-3	14	CASSLHREGTEAFF
TRBJ2-7	TRBV19	14	CASRPWGGGDEQYF
TRBJ2-1	TRBV29-1	12	CSVERSNNEQFF
TRBJ2-1	TRBV7-2	17	CASSLRGRQLAIIEQFF
TRBJ2-3	TRBV7-2	15	CASIETSGAADTQYF
TRBJ1-1	TRBV4-3	14	CASSLYQLNTEAFF
TRBJ1-1	TRBV21-1	18	CASSKVELQGANDTEAFF
TRBJ2-1	TRBV29-1	13	CSVGQGAYNEQFF
TRBJ1-1	TRBV12-3/TRBV12-4	16	CASSRDRVDLNTEAFF
TRBJ2-7	TRBV20-1	13	CSAPGGRFYEQYF
TRBJ2-3	TRBV15	17	CATRGAGGLSGPDTQYF
TRBJ1-1	TRBV28	14	CASNWDRMNTEAFF
TRBJ1-5	TRBV15	14	CATSRGPPNQPQHF
TRBJ2-2	TRBV7-9	12	CAPRRLAGELFF